This T cell receptor beta chain was captured in a study of blood T cells in healthy people across ages. Whole-study results and caveats: Lack of knowledge of donor CMV status possibly confounded expanded clonotype changes. Long-lived and aged donors differed, with more naive CD4+ cells and higher diversity in the long-lived. Using unsorted PBMCs precluded a conclusive naive versus antigen-experienced comparison.

The use of a sample-barcoded 5' primer and a J-beta primer mix characterized a second PCR of roughly 6 to 11 cycles. TCRdb reprocessed the 5' RACE reads with MiXCR, giving one entry per CDR3 protein. The sample includes about 640,000 distinct CDR3 sequences, under 65% of them seen just once. The CDR3 covers 15 residues. Unmatched junction bases numbered 10, after V lost 10 bases and J lost 1 base. Isolation recovered at least 6.5 million PBMCs from every sample. This clonotype showed up just a few times. What it recognizes is unknown. Material for sequencing was blood. The TCR sequence derives from a man in his sixties in good health. This chain uses TRBV12-3 or TRBV12-4 with TRBJ2-7, with TRBD1 matching 10 bases. CDR3 coding DNA: TGTGCCACCTCGGCTGGGACAGGGGCTTCCTACGAGCAGTACTTC. This codes for CATSAGTGASYEQYF.